These 23 T cell receptor beta chains originate from one sample sequenced in a study of blood T cell repertoires in COVID-19 (dated by TCRdb to between 2020 and 2021). Library preparation employed the immunoSEQ multiplex PCR assay. TCRdb took over this immuneACCESS table, retaining in-frame rearrangements with V and J assigned. Such tables are incomplete; in checked studies, under half of the missing clones stem from an unresolved V gene, and the remainder is unexplained. The sample includes 50,000 to 70,000 clones, with 75% to 95% observed a single time. The ten top clones hold around 2% of the sample. Sequencing input: peripheral blood. Every receptor here comes from a man aged 55 to 70 with acute or convalescent COVID-19.

This rearrangement joins TRBV15 to TRBJ2-5, with 14 bases fitting TRBD2. Germline CDR1 LNHNV, CDR2 YYDKDF (reference sequence). There are 15 residues in the CDR3. The V gene end was trimmed by 6 bases and the J gene end by 4 bases; junction bases not matched to a gene: 4. In DNA, the CDR3 is TGTGCCACCAGGGCGGGACTAGCGGGAGTAGAGACCCAGTACTTC. Protein product: CATRAGLAGVETQYF.

The table lists this clone with a count of one. Relative to the germline gene, one junction end is altered; a read error may explain this. The chain is built from TRBV2 and TRBJ2-5; D remains unclear. The CDR3 sequence is 10 residues long. Germline lookup yields CDR1 SNHLY and CDR2 FYNNEI. CDR3 sequence reads: CASRQATQYF. The CDR3 DNA follows: TGTGCCAGCAGGCAAGCGACCCAGTACTTC.

V and J are TRBV7-8 and TRBJ1-2, with 8 bases aligning to TRBD1. V dropped 5 bases and J dropped 8; count of bases not matched to a gene: 7. CDR3 length equals 13 residues. CDR1 and CDR2 from the germline V gene are SGHVS and FQNEAQ. CDR3 in DNA: TGTGCCAGCAGCCTTGACAGGGGCCAGGGCTACACCTTC. It is translated as CASSLDRGQGYTF. Based on the CDR3 plus reference TRBV7-8 and TRBJ1-2, the full variable domain is GAGVSQSPRYKVAKRGQDVALRCDPISGHVSLFWYQQALGQGPEFLTYFQNEAQLDKSGLPSDRFFAERPEGSVSTLKIQRTQQEDSAVYLCASSLDRGQGYTFGSGTRLTVV.

The chain combines TRBV19 with TRBJ1-1; TRBD1 aligns across 10 bases. CDR3 length: 17 residues. Germline lookup yields CDR1 LNHDA and CDR2 SQIVND (reference sequence). V lost 5 bases and J lost 0; bases outside the gene matches: 9. In DNA form, the CDR3 reads TGTGCCAGTAGTTCCGACAGGGGGCTAACTATGAACACTGAAGCTTTCTTT. Residues: CASSSDRGLTMNTEAFF.

In its sample, this clone was seen once. The chain joins TRBV7-2 to TRBJ1-1; 7 bases align to TRBD1. Germline V CDR1 and CDR2: SGHTA, FQGNSA. The CDR3 contains 17 residues. Trimming took 2 bases from V and 2 from J; bases not matched to a gene: 11. The DNA of the CDR3 is TGTGCCAGCAGCTTAAGGGCCCGACAGGGTATAAACACTGAAGCTTTCTTT. Amino acid sequence: CASSLRARQGINTEAFF.

V gene TRBV6-2 or TRBV6-3 combines with J gene TRBJ1-5, with TRBD1 matching 9 bases. The CDR3 has 15 residues. Trimming at V came to 4 bases and at J to 4 bases, leaving 5 bases not matched to a gene. CDR1 is MNHEY, CDR2 SVGEGT, per germline. CDR3 coding DNA: TGTGCCAGCAGTTGGGCCGGGACAGGGAATCAGCCCCAGCATTTT. This translates into CASSWAGTGNQPQHF.

The J gene is TRBJ1-1, the V gene TRBV30, with 7 bases lining up with TRBD1. Per germline, CDR1 GTSNPN and CDR2 SVGIG (reference sequence). This CDR3 is built from 15 residues. J was trimmed by 0 bases and V by 1 base; bases with no gene match: 5. The CDR3 sequence is CAWSAGQHMNTEAFF. CDR3 nucleotides: TGTGCCTGGAGTGCGGGACAGCACATGAACACTGAAGCTTTCTTT.

About this clone: A junction boundary mismatches the germline segment, possibly from a read error. The chain uses TRBV7-7 and TRBJ2-1, with TRBD2 matching over 7 bases. The CDR3 is 15 amino acids. Per the germline V gene, CDR1 is SSHAT and CDR2 is FNYEAQ (reference sequence). CDR3 sequence reads: CASSLFKGTTSEQFF. CDR3 in DNA: TGTGCTAGCAGCTTATTTAAGGGGACTACTAGTGAGCAGTTCTTC.

The genes are TRBV7-2 and TRBJ1-5; 7 nucleotides align to TRBD1. Trimming cost V 5 bases and J 6 bases; bases outside gene matches: 7. The CDR3 spans 14 residues. From germline, CDR1 is SGHTA and CDR2 FQGNSA. The CDR3 region has the DNA TGTGCCAGCAGCCTTGACAGGGTCGGTCAGCCCCAGCATTTT. This gives the protein CASSLDRVGQPQHF.

The chain couples TRBV6-6 to TRBJ1-4, with 7 bases aligning to TRBD1. After removal of 5 bases from V and 13 bases from J, the junction contained 16 bases not matched to a gene. Germline V gives CDR1 MNHNY, CDR2 SVGAGI (reference sequence). This CDR3 comprises 15 residues. In nucleotides, the CDR3 is TGTGCCAGCAGTAGAGGACAGGCTCGTAATGAAGGACTGTTTTTT. This encodes CASSRGQARNEGLFF.

The V call is TRBV7-9, the J call TRBJ2-3; 8 bases line up with TRBD2. This CDR3 comprises 14 residues. The V gene's germline CDR1 is SEHNR and CDR2 FQNEAQ (reference sequence). The ends lost 2 bases at V and 4 bases at J; junction bases unmatched: 2. CDR3 nucleotides: TGTGCCAGCAGCTTAAGCGGGAGAGCAGATACGCAGTATTTT. Protein: CASSLSGRADTQYF.

V is TRBV6-2 or TRBV6-3 and J is TRBJ1-5, with D hard to call. Per germline, CDR1 MNHEY and CDR2 SVGEGT. V lost 4 bases and J 4 bases, leaving 11 bases between the germline ends. The CDR3 spans 14 residues. CDR3 residues: CASSSLQNNQPQHF. The CDR3 coding sequence is TGTGCCAGCAGTTCGCTTCAGAATAATCAGCCCCAGCATTTT.

This clone has just one count. V is TRBV11-2 and J is TRBJ1-4; D is unresolved. V was shortened by 1 base and J by 4 bases, with 7 bases between the two germline ends. The CDR3 extends over 14 amino acids. Germline-derived CDR1 and CDR2 are SGHAT and FQNNGV. The CDR3 sequence is CASSLATDNEKLFF. The CDR3 DNA reads as TGTGCCAGCAGCTTAGCTACCGATAATGAAAAACTGTTTTTT. The whole variable domain, remainder taken from reference TRBV11-2 and TRBJ1-4, is EAGVAQSPRYKIIEKRQSVAFWCNPISGHATLYWYQQILGQGPKLLIQFQNNGVVDDSQLPKDRFSAERLKGVDSTLKIQPAKLEDSAVYLCASSLATDNEKLFFGSGTQLSVL.

This chain joins TRBV6-4 and TRBJ1-1; 9 nucleotides line up with TRBD1. Germline V gene sequence: CDR1 MRHNA, CDR2 SNTAGT. There are 13 residues in the CDR3. V shed 5 bases and J 3 bases; nucleotides not matched to a gene: 1. CDR3 loop: CASSWDRDTEAFF. The DNA of the CDR3 is TGTGCCAGCAGTTGGGACAGGGACACTGAAGCTTTCTTT.

This chain connects TRBV6-5 to TRBJ1-2, with a possible D match to TRBD1 (5 bases). CDR3 length: 15 amino acids. The V end was cut by 0 bases, the J end by 2 bases, with 10 bases between. The V gene's germline CDR1 is MNHEY and CDR2 SVGAGI. Written as DNA, the CDR3 is TGTGCCAGCAGTTACTCGTCATCAGGGAACTATGGCTACACCTTC. The encoded protein is CASSYSSSGNYGYTF.

The chain recombines TRBV18 with TRBJ2-7; weak D call: TRBD2 (5 bases). This CDR3 comprises 15 residues. The V end lost 4 bases, the J end lost 3 bases, and 16 bases lay between the germline ends. From germline, CDR1 is KGHSH and CDR2 LQKENI. DNA of the CDR3: TGTGCCAGCTCACATCGGAGGTCATTGGGCTACGAGCAGTACTTC. Residues: CASSHRRSLGYEQYF.

The chain carries TRBV4-1 and TRBJ2-3, with TRBD2 identical over 14 bases. J lost 3 bases, V lost 0 bases, and 17 bases had no gene match. Germline-derived CDR1 and CDR2 are MGHRA and YSYEKL. CDR3 length: 22 amino acids. The CDR3 loop is CASSQEPGTSGRVGRGTDTQYF. In DNA form, the CDR3 reads TGCGCCAGCAGCCAAGAACCCGGGACTAGCGGGAGAGTCGGCAGAGGTACAGATACGCAGTATTTT.

This clone was seen just once. This rearrangement joins TRBV6-5 to TRBJ2-7; D not resolved. The CDR3 is 14 residues long. Trimming removed 7 bases from V and 6 bases from J, with 19 bases in between. Germline values: CDR1 MNHEY, CDR2 SVGAGI. This chain's CDR3 is CASIIDGSPGEQYF. CDR3 DNA: TGTGCCAGCATTATAGATGGGTCCCCGGGCGAGCAGTACTTC.

This sequence joins TRBV5-1 and TRBJ1-2, with D perhaps matching TRBD1 (6 bases). V lost 5 bases and J lost 7, with 12 bases in between. The V gene's germline CDR1 is SGHRS and CDR2 YFSETQ. The CDR3 has 12 residues. CDR3 region: CASRPGEFGYTF. In nucleotides, the CDR3 is TGCGCCAGCAGACCAGGGGAGTTTGGCTACACCTTC.

This rearrangement joins TRBV14 to TRBJ2-1; maybe TRBD2 (5 bases). CDR3 length: 17 residues. Looked up from germline, CDR1 is SGHDN and CDR2 is FVKESK. V lost 0 bases, J lost 8 bases, and 20 bases lay in between. CDR3 region: CASSQEARARRSDEQFF. CDR3 bases: TGTGCCAGCAGCCAAGAGGCGCGGGCTAGAAGGAGTGATGAGCAGTTCTTC.

The chain is built from TRBV19 and TRBJ2-2; 8 bases are shared with TRBD2. CDR3 length: 15 amino acids. Germline loops: CDR1 LNHDA, CDR2 SQIVND (reference sequence). The V and J ends lost 10 bases and 1 base, in that order; junction bases with no gene match: 8. DNA for the CDR3: TGTGCCACCGGGGGGGATTCATGGAACACCGGGGAGCTGTTTTTT. Translation: CATGGDSWNTGELFF.

The CDR3 nucleotides read TGTGCCAGCAGCGCACCACAGGCACCCTACGAGCAGTACTTC. This codes for CASSAPQAPYEQYF. The V and J genes are TRBV11-3 and TRBJ2-7; perhaps TRBD1 as D (5 bases). The germline CDR1 and CDR2 sequences are SGHNT and YENEEA. This CDR3 has 14 amino acids. The V end lost 5 bases, the J end lost 2 bases, and 13 bases lay between the germline ends.

The chain employs TRBV12-5 and TRBJ1-5; 7 nucleotides line up with TRBD1. This CDR3 comprises 16 residues. The J segment lost 2 bases and the V segment lost 2 bases, leaving 6 bases of the junction unmatched. Germline assignment: CDR1 LGHNT and CDR2 FRNRAP. CDR3 bases: TGTGCTAGTGGTTTGTCAGGGGGGTACCGCAATCAGCCCCAGCATTTT. Protein product: CASGLSGGYRNQPQHF.